These 14 T cell receptor beta chains were all obtained from the same sample, sequenced in a study of blood T cell repertoires in COVID-19. Sequencing used immunoSEQ multiplex PCR; TCRdb keeps in-frame clones, though not all of them. The sample shows about 270,000 clones, approximately 86% of them seen only once. The sample consisted of peripheral blood. Receptor source: a man aged 40-49 years with active or convalescent COVID-19.

This clone was picked up one time. The rearrangement links TRBV5-4 to TRBJ2-7, with a tentative D call TRBD1 (6 bases). Germline loops: CDR1 SGHNT, CDR2 YYREEE (reference sequence). V gave up 4 bases and J gave up 5 bases, with 16 bases separating them. The CDR3 length is 14 residues. The CDR3 DNA is TGTGCCAGCAGCCCTTACAGGGTTACCCACGAGCAGTACTTC. It encodes CASSPYRVTHEQYF.

This clone was observed a handful of times. The V and J genes are TRBV10-3 and TRBJ1-1, with unresolved D. Between the trimmed V and J ends, which lost 10 bases and 2 bases, there was a span of 17 bases. The CDR3 is 14 amino acids. Germline V gene lookup returns CDR1 ENHRY and CDR2 SYGVKD. This chain's CDR3 is CATSPAGTNTEAFF. CDR3 bases: TGTGCCACAAGTCCGGCAGGTACCAACACTGAAGCTTTCTTT.

This clone has more than one count but fewer than ten. The chain recombines TRBV19 with TRBJ2-1; 7 bases fit TRBD2. J gave up 2 bases and V 5 bases, and 3 bases lay outside the gene matches. CDR3 length: 14 amino acids. Germline CDR1 LNHDA, CDR2 SQIVND (reference sequence). The CDR3 DNA sequence: TGTGCCAGTAGTGCTAGCGGCACCTACAATGAGCAGTTCTTC. This sequence encodes CASSASGTYNEQFF.

J is TRBJ2-6 and V is TRBV7-2; the D is unclear. In germline, CDR1 is SGHTA, CDR2 FQGNSA. Trimming pared 5 bases from V and 0 bases from J, leaving 5 bases between. This CDR3 has 14 amino acids. CDR3 region: CASSPFSGANVLTF. In DNA, the CDR3 is TGTGCCAGCAGCCCCTTCTCTGGGGCCAACGTCCTGACTTTC.

A note on this clone: The sample carries other DNA sequences with the same CDR3. The CDR3 sequence is CAISDRGDQPQHF. In DNA, the CDR3 is TGTGCCATCAGTGACAGGGGCGATCAGCCCCAGCATTTT. J is TRBJ1-5 and V is TRBV10-3, with D possibly being TRBD1 (6 bases). CDR1 is ENHRY and CDR2 is SYGVKD in the germline V gene. This CDR3 has 13 amino acids. V lost 3 bases to trimming and J lost 5 bases, with 8 bases between them.

V and J are TRBV7-3 and TRBJ2-3; maybe TRBD1 (7 bases). The V and J ends lost 6 bases and 3 bases respectively, with 13 bases between them. The germline gives CDR1 SGHTA, CDR2 FQGTGA. The CDR3 is made up of 14 amino acids. CDR3 residues: CASSTRGRTDTQYF. DNA of the CDR3: TGTGCCAGCAGTACCAGGGGGAGGACAGATACGCAGTATTTT.

In its sample, this clone was seen a few times. The chain joins TRBV4-1 to TRBJ2-7; TRBD2 matches 12 bases. The CDR3 runs to 16 residues. V shed 0 bases and J 5 bases; nucleotides not matched to a gene: 5. The germline gives CDR1 MGHRA, CDR2 YSYEKL. The CDR3 reads CASSQDRLAGEDEQYF. Here the CDR3 DNA reads TGCGCCAGCAGCCAAGACCGACTAGCGGGAGAGGACGAGCAGTACTTC.

The J gene is TRBJ1-1, the V gene TRBV9; a possible D gene is TRBD1 (6 bases). The V end lost 6 bases, the J end lost 8 bases, and 26 bases lay between the germline ends. This CDR3 has 16 amino acids. CDR1 is SGDLS and CDR2 is YYNGEE in the germline V gene. The chain's CDR3 is CASTRNLLRGNREAFF. In nucleotides, the CDR3 is TGTGCCAGCACCCGGAATTTACTAAGGGGGAACAGAGAAGCTTTCTTT.

This chain uses TRBV18 with TRBJ2-7; 7 nucleotides line up with TRBD1. This CDR3 is built from 15 residues. Germline V gene sequence: CDR1 KGHSH, CDR2 LQKENI. After removal of 2 bases from V and 4 bases from J, the junction contained 8 bases not matched to a gene. In DNA, the CDR3 is TGTGCCAGCTCACCAAAAGACAGGGACGGGTACGAGCAGTACTTC. Amino acids: CASSPKDRDGYEQYF.

The chain combines TRBV6-5 with TRBJ2-1; 7 bases are a match to TRBD2. CDR1 MNHEY and CDR2 SVGAGI come from the germline V gene. This CDR3 is 14 amino acids long. Losses at the gene ends were 8 bases for V and 2 bases for J; bases not matched to a gene: 6. This chain's CDR3 is CASPGGVAYNEQFF. CDR3 coding DNA: TGTGCCAGCCCGGGAGGAGTGGCCTACAATGAGCAGTTCTTC.

The chain links TRBV4-1 to TRBJ2-5; possibly TRBD2 for D (5 bases). The CDR3 consists of 16 residues. Trimming left V 2 bases short and J 5 bases short, with 18 bases between. Germline V gene lookup returns CDR1 MGHRA and CDR2 YSYEKL. The CDR3 reads CASSQTGPQRGETQYF. As DNA, the CDR3 is TGCGCCAGCAGCCAAACCGGGCCTCAGAGAGGGGAGACCCAGTACTTC.

The table lists this clone with a count of one. The chain links TRBV21-1 to TRBJ1-1. TRBV21-1 constitutes a pseudogene. This CDR3 spans 14 amino acids. In nucleotides, the CDR3 is TGTACTGGCCAGGAATCGCCGGAGGACACTGAAGCTTTCTTT. This sequence encodes CTGQESPEDTEAFF.

The chain employs TRBV27 and TRBJ2-3; tentative D call: TRBD1 (6 bases). V lost 7 bases, J lost 3 bases, and 20 bases lay in between. The germline V gene encodes CDR1 MNHEY and CDR2 SMNVEV (reference sequence). The CDR3 is 16 residues long. The DNA for the CDR3 is TGTGCCAGCATTTACAGGGCTACTCAACATACAGATACGCAGTATTTT. Encoded protein: CASIYRATQHTDTQYF.

J is TRBJ1-1 and V is TRBV12-3 or TRBV12-4; no definite D call. V was pared by 5 bases and J by 5 bases, with 9 bases between. This CDR3 contains 12 residues. CDR3 in amino acids: CASSPGLTEAFF. In nucleotides, the CDR3 is TGTGCCAGCAGTCCCGGACTGACTGAAGCTTTCTTT.